A selection of T cell receptor beta chains follows, all from one sample in a study of shared clonotypes between healthy human individuals. TCRdb's table, derived via immunoSEQ multiplex PCR, lists solely in-frame clones and lacks some. The data contain 950,000 to 1,100,000 clones, 65% to 80% of them singletons. Material: memory CD4+ T cells sorted from blood. These receptors all stem from a young man in good health. Each CDR3 is given with its conserved first and last residue.

CDR3: CASSPEGVPGSNQPQHF
J: TRBJ1-5
V: TRBV28

CDR3: CASSLNMYTDTQYF
J: TRBJ2-3
V: TRBV5-6

CDR3: CASSLTPPTGNTEAFF
J: TRBJ1-1
V: TRBV2

CDR3: CASSAEQGWGYEQYF
J: TRBJ2-7
V: TRBV9

CDR3: CASSLAGQDSPLHF
J: TRBJ1-6
V: TRBV5-6

CDR3: CASSFLVPETQYF
J: TRBJ2-5
V: TRBV7-9

CDR3: CASSHSTSSYNEQFF
J: TRBJ2-1
V: TRBV14

CDR3: CASSQVSLGGDEQYF
J: TRBJ2-7
V: TRBV4-1

CDR3: CASSPNRDGYTF
J: TRBJ1-2
V: TRBV18

CDR3: CASSRGSQPQHF
J: TRBJ1-5
V: TRBV7-2

CDR3: CASSLGDRVEPNTEAFF
J: TRBJ1-1
V: TRBV11-3

CDR3: CAWSVQGGHEQYF
J: TRBJ2-7
V: TRBV30

CDR3: CASSSGPAPNTGELFF
J: TRBJ2-2
V: TRBV5-5

CDR3: CASSVGVSNEKLFF
J: TRBJ1-4
V: TRBV9

CDR3: CASVGNYEQYF
J: .
V: TRBV28

CDR3: CASSLLTGTYNEQFF
J: TRBJ2-1
V: TRBV5-4

CDR3: CASRPETLGAQYF
J: TRBJ2-5
V: TRBV6-1